Listed below are T cell receptor beta chains from one sample, sequenced in a study of cytomegalovirus exposure and HLA in healthy donors. Produced via immunoSEQ multiplex PCR; TCRdb's table is partial and in-frame only. The data show 150,000 or so clones, with roughly 80% seen just once and approximately 15% held by the top ten. The sequenced material came from PBMCs. The receptor source for this set is a woman aged 40-49 years in good health and CMV-seronegative. CDR3s include the opening cysteine and the closing phenylalanine or tryptophan. A D gene is named only where the DNA matches it firmly. Clone sizes are given selectively: once, few, many, or a class where the clone is expanded.

d_gene	j_gene	v_gene	abundance	CDR3aa	CDR3nt
.	TRBJ1-2	TRBV5-1	.	CASSLDMMSRGYTF	TGCGCCAGCAGCCTGGACATGATGTCGAGGGGCTACACCTTC
TRBD2	TRBJ2-7	TRBV28	.	CASQTGGRYEQYF	TGTGCCAGCCAGACGGGGGGACGCTACGAGCAGTACTTC
.	TRBJ2-5	TRBV6-4	.	CASRSTTGVLETQYF	TGTGCCAGCAGGTCAACGACGGGAGTGTTGGAGACCCAGTACTTC
TRBD1	TRBJ2-6	TRBV2	.	CASSEAGGETGANGLTF	TGTGCCAGCAGTGAGGCAGGGGGTGAAACTGGGGCCAACGGCCTGACTTTC
.	TRBJ1-6	TRBV28	.	CASTTRGQGRSPLHF	TGTGCCAGCACAACCCGTGGGCAGGGCCGTTCACCCCTCCACTTT
TRBD2	TRBJ2-7	TRBV5-6	few	CASSIGTSGGNEQYF	TGTGCCAGCAGCATAGGGACTAGCGGGGGAAACGAGCAGTACTTC
TRBD2	TRBJ2-3	TRBV4-3	.	CASSQGTSGGADTQYF	TGCGCCAGCAGCCAAGGTACTAGCGGGGGGGCAGATACGCAGTATTTT
.	TRBJ1-2	TRBV4-3	.	CASSPAASMNYGYTF	TGCGCCAGCAGCCCCGCGGCCAGCATGAACTATGGCTACACCTTC
.	TRBJ1-5	TRBV28	.	CASRRYRVSNQPQHF	TGTGCCAGCAGACGTTACAGGGTTAGCAATCAGCCCCAGCATTTT
.	TRBJ2-5	TRBV7-2	.	CASSLDRGGYETQYF	TGTGCCAGCAGCTTAGACAGGGGAGGATACGAGACCCAGTACTTC
TRBD2	TRBJ2-5	TRBV15	.	CATSRGLAGYQETQYF	TGTGCCACCAGCAGAGGTCTAGCGGGCTACCAAGAGACCCAGTACTTC
.	TRBJ2-6	TRBV7-9	few	CASRSSEGANGLTF	TGTGCCAGCAGAAGTTCGGAGGGGGCCAACGGCCTGACTTTC
TRBD1	TRBJ2-5	TRBV7-2	.	CASSRRDRVETQYF	TGTGCCAGCAGCCGTCGCGACAGGGTAGAGACCCAGTACTTC
TRBD1	TRBJ1-4	TRBV18	.	CASSANRGTNEKLFF	TGTGCCAGCTCAGCAAACAGGGGCACTAATGAAAAACTGTTTTTT
.	TRBJ2-1	TRBV10-1	few	CASSEWSSRNEQFF	TGCGCCAGCAGTGAGTGGAGCAGCCGGAATGAGCAGTTCTTC
TRBD1	TRBJ2-7	TRBV19	few	CASSIGSGQGIYEQYF	TGTGCCAGTAGTATCGGGTCGGGACAGGGGATCTACGAGCAGTACTTC
TRBD2	TRBJ2-1	TRBV5-1	.	CASSTGLAGNYNEQFF	TGCGCCAGCAGCACCGGACTAGCGGGGAATTACAATGAGCAGTTCTTC
.	TRBJ2-6	TRBV27	.	CASKRTNTRSGANVLTF	TGTGCCAGCAAGAGGACAAACACCCGCTCTGGGGCCAACGTCCTGACTTTC
TRBD1	TRBJ2-7	TRBV28	.	CASSTPDRVSHEQYF	TGTGCCAGCAGCACCCCGGACAGGGTGAGCCACGAGCAGTACTTC
TRBD1	TRBJ2-3	TRBV28	.	CASRPGQGVADTQYF	TGTGCCAGCAGACCAGGACAGGGAGTGGCAGATACGCAGTATTTT
.	TRBJ2-7	TRBV11-2	.	CASSLGAGAYEQYF	TGTGCCAGCAGCTTGGGGGCAGGGGCCTACGAGCAGTACTTC